At least ten counts were recorded for the clone carrying this TCR beta chain. MiXCR was run by TCRdb on the RT-PCR reads, yielding one entry per CDR3 protein. The table records fewer than 800,000 distinct CDR3 sequences, 14% of them present only once. Germline lookup yields CDR1 MNHEY and CDR2 SVGAGI. J lost 4 bases, V lost 0 bases, and 5 bases had no gene match. The CDR3 has 16 residues. Material: memory CD4+ T cells from blood. The V and J genes are TRBV6-5 and TRBJ1-2; 10 bases fit TRBD1. This receptor was identified in a female donor in good health, serving as a healthy control. The CDR3 nucleotides read TGTGCCAGCAGTTACTCGGGGACAGGGGAGGGCTATGGCTACACCTTC. Protein: CASSYSGTGEGYGYTF.